This TCR beta chain was identified in a study of vaccination and CD4 T cells after COVID-19. V lost 3 bases and J lost 5, with 8 bases in between. Germline V gene lookup returns CDR1 DFQATT and CDR2 SNEGSKA (reference sequence). The CDR3 sequence is 12 residues long. Documented treatment: roughly 10-day PBMC culture with coronavirus spike peptide pools or control peptides (ViraFEST assay). Cultured CD4+ T cells had their DNA profiled by the Oncomine TCR Beta short-read assay. TCRdb re-called the PCR reads with MiXCR, one entry per CDR3 protein. The table shows about 12,000 distinct CDR3 sequences, with 50% to 75% occurring only once. This clonotype was found a few times. Antigen unknown.

This chain uses TRBV20-1 with TRBJ1-5, with unresolved D. This receptor was obtained from a human donor who had recovered from COVID-19. The sequenced sample was CD4+ T cells from blood, cultured in vitro. CDR3 sequence: CSASRRDQPQHF. The CDR3 nucleotides are TGCAGTGCTAGTCGGAGGGATCAGCCCCAGCATTTT.